This entry lists 23 T cell receptor beta chains sequenced from one sample in a study of T cells in Graves' hyperthyroidism and ophthalmopathy (dated by TCRdb to between 2018 and 2021). Library creation used multiplex PCR. The sequencer was an Illumina HiSeq 2000. Amplification of TCR beta CDR3 regions was carried out from RNA transcripts. For the first round of RT-PCR on the TCR CDR3, the HTBI primer set was used together with the Qiagen OneStep RT-PCR kit. The public reads were run again by TCRdb, first through fastp at Q25 and then through MiXCR, and only productive beta chains were kept. CDR3 protein duplicates are merged, each entry listing the most common genes and DNA. The sample profile shows more than 600,000 distinct CDR3 sequences; over 15% of them were found once. The biggest ten clones account for 8.4% of the sample. Material: blood. All receptors derive from a man aged 18 to 30 with Graves' hyperthyroidism.

V usage is TRBV18 and J usage is TRBJ2-1; 9 bases are shared with TRBD2. The CDR3 spans 14 residues. Germline lookup yields CDR1 KGHSH and CDR2 LQKENI. Trimming cost V 6 bases and J 5 bases; bases outside gene matches: 5. CDR3 in DNA: TGTGCCAGCTCCCGTATAGCGGGGGACAATGAGCAGTTCTTC. Translated, it gives CASSRIAGDNEQFF.

There are a few counts of this clonotype. A junction boundary mismatches the germline segment, possibly from a read error. This chain joins TRBV19 and TRBJ2-6; the D gene is possibly TRBD1 (5 bases). Per germline, CDR1 LNHDA and CDR2 SQIVND (reference sequence). The CDR3 loop spans 14 amino acids. CDR3 protein: CASSISSGANVQTF. For the CDR3, the DNA is TGTGCCAGTAGTATAAGCTCTGGGGCCAACGTCCAGACTTTC.

As regards this clonotype: An end of the junction differs from the germline gene, which may be a read error. The chain recombines TRBV7-6 with TRBJ2-1; D not resolved. The germline V gene encodes CDR1 SGHVS and CDR2 FNYEAQ. This CDR3 has 17 residues. The CDR3 nucleotides read TGTGCCAGCAGCTTAGGACCTGGCGGAAGCTCCTACGATGAGCAGTTCTTC. It is translated as CASSLGPGGSSYDEQFF.

This clonotype was picked up many times. V gene TRBV10-1 combines with J gene TRBJ2-7, with D maybe TRBD2 (6 bases). This CDR3 spans 18 amino acids. Deletions cut 5 bases from V and 2 bases from J, with 25 bases between. CDR1 and CDR2 (germline): WNHNN, SYGVQD (reference sequence). This CDR3 is CASSTTLLGEVYTYEQYF. Here the CDR3 DNA reads TGCGCCAGCAGTACCACCCTCCTAGGGGAGGTTTACACCTACGAGCAGTACTTC.

CDR3 coding DNA: TGTGCCAGTAGTATAGTAGCAGCGAACACTGAAGCTTTCTTT. Translation gives CASSIVAANTEAFF. The rearrangement joins TRBV19 to TRBJ1-1; D remains ambiguous. Trimming cost V 1 base and J 1 base, with 7 bases left between them. Per germline, CDR1 LNHDA and CDR2 SQIVND (reference sequence). This CDR3 region has 14 residues.

This clonotype occurred many times. J is TRBJ2-5 and V is TRBV7-8; no clear D gene. CDR3 length: 14 amino acids. V dropped 2 bases and J dropped 5 bases, with 12 bases sitting between them. The V gene's germline CDR1 is SGHVS and CDR2 FQNEAQ. This CDR3 is CASSLLEKGETQYF. In DNA form, the CDR3 reads TGTGCCAGCAGCTTACTGGAGAAAGGGGAGACCCAGTACTTC.

The chain uses TRBV2 and TRBJ1-3; TRBD1 might be the D (6 bases). Germline V CDR1 and CDR2: SNHLY, FYNNEI. Trimming removed 10 bases at V and 0 bases at J, with 19 bases between. The CDR3 runs to 16 residues. The CDR3 here is CATSDRTLISGNTIYF. The CDR3 DNA is TGTGCCACCTCAGACAGGACCCTAATCTCTGGAAACACCATATATTTT.

The J gene is TRBJ2-3, the V gene TRBV6-5; D ambiguous. The J call may not be correct, given that the DNA end is closer to TRBJ1-5. The germline V gene encodes CDR1 MNHEY and CDR2 SVGAGI. The CDR3 is made up of 15 amino acids. In DNA, the CDR3 is TGTGCCAGCAGTTACGGGGTAGCCAGCACAGATACGCAGCATTTT. This encodes CASSYGVASTDTQHF.

This clonotype was seen more than once but under ten times. The chain employs TRBV7-3 and TRBJ2-1; 10 bases fit TRBD2. Germline CDR1 is SGHTA and CDR2 is FQGTGA. V lost 5 bases, J lost 7 bases, and 11 bases stayed unmatched. The CDR3 covers 16 residues. The CDR3 loop reads CASSPGRSGRANEQFF. CDR3 DNA sequence: TGTGCCAGCAGCCCCGGCAGGAGCGGGAGGGCTAATGAGCAGTTCTTC. Full variable domain (missing parts from reference TRBV7-3 and TRBJ2-1): GAGVSQTPSNKVTEKGKYVELRCDPISGHTALYWYRQSLGQGPEFLIYFQGTGAADDSGLPNDRFFAVRPEGSVSTLKIQRTERGDSAVYLCASSPGRSGRANEQFFGPGTRLTVL.

There are many counts of this clonotype. The CDR3 DNA follows: TGTGCCAGCAGTGAATCGGCGAGGGGCGCAATTAAGTCCAACTATGGCTACACCTTC. This sequence encodes CASSESARGAIKSNYGYTF. The chain links TRBV2 to TRBJ1-2; possibly TRBD1 for D (5 bases). V was clipped by 2 bases and J by 2 bases, with 24 bases between them. Germline V gives CDR1 SNHLY, CDR2 FYNNEI. The CDR3 is 19 residues long.

This clonotype was recorded a few times. V and J are TRBV12-3 or TRBV12-4 and TRBJ1-5; D is ambiguous. Trimming stripped 2 bases from V and 8 bases from J, with 13 bases between. The CDR3 runs 14 residues. The CDR3 here is CASSLTSRLKPQHF. The CDR3, as DNA: TGTGCCAGCAGTTTAACTAGCCGTTTAAAGCCCCAGCATTTT.

V and J are TRBV6-1 and TRBJ2-7, with TRBD1 identical over 10 bases. Looked up from germline, CDR1 is MNHNS and CDR2 is SASEGT. After removal of 7 bases from V and 7 bases from J, the junction contained 10 bases not matched to a gene. The CDR3 contains 14 residues. DNA of the CDR3: TGTGCCAGCACCAAGGGGACAGGGGTAGAGGAGCAGTACTTC. Translated, it gives CASTKGTGVEEQYF.

A few counts support this clonotype. This sequence joins TRBV9 and TRBJ1-1, with no clear D. V was cut by 0 bases and J by 8 bases, with 14 bases left in between. Germline CDR1 reads SGDLS; CDR2 reads YYNGEE. This CDR3 spans 14 amino acids. DNA of the CDR3: TGTGCCAGCAGCGTAGCTTCCCGGCTACACGAAGCTTTCTTT. Its protein is CASSVASRLHEAFF.

This chain joins TRBV10-2 and TRBJ2-5; maybe TRBD2 (6 bases). Trimming cost V 6 bases and J 5 bases, with 16 bases left between them. CDR3 length equals 14 residues. Germline lookup yields CDR1 WSHSY and CDR2 SAAADI. Here the CDR3 reads CASRRAGQRETQYF. DNA for the CDR3: TGCGCCAGCAGGAGAGCGGGCCAACGGGAGACCCAGTACTTC.

This clonotype was picked up many times. V is TRBV30 and J is TRBJ2-7; perhaps D is TRBD1 or TRBD2 (6 bases each). Germline CDR1 is GTSNPN and CDR2 is SVGIG (reference sequence). This CDR3 contains 14 residues. V was shortened by 0 bases and J by 4 bases, with 13 bases between the two germline ends. CDR3 DNA sequence: TGTGCCTGGAGTGTACTGGGGGGCCAGTACGAGCAGTACTTC. It encodes CAWSVLGGQYEQYF.

V and J are TRBV7-2 and TRBJ1-5, with D perhaps TRBD1 (6 bases). Germline-derived CDR1 and CDR2 are SGHTA and FQGNSA. This CDR3 is built from 15 residues. V was cut by 5 bases and J by 3 bases, with 14 bases left in between. The CDR3 DNA reads as TGTGCCAGCAGCCAGACAGGCCCCCACAATCAGCCCCAGCATTTT. Its protein product is CASSQTGPHNQPQHF.

This chain links TRBV20-1 with TRBJ2-3; 11 positions match TRBD2. Germline loops: CDR1 DFQATT, CDR2 SNEGSKA (reference sequence). The ends lost 5 bases at V and 0 bases at J; junction bases unmatched: 10. The CDR3 has 17 amino acids. CDR3 in amino acids: CSASNLGLAGSTDTQYF. In DNA, the CDR3 is TGCAGTGCTTCCAACCTCGGACTAGCGGGCAGCACAGATACGCAGTATTTT.

Ten or more counts support this clonotype. This chain links TRBV2 with TRBJ1-1; TRBD1 is a possible D gene (5 bases). Germline V CDR1 and CDR2: SNHLY, FYNNEI. The CDR3 covers 13 residues. In DNA, the CDR3 is TGTGCAAAGGTGGGACTGTTGAACACTGAAGCTTTCTTT. Its translation: CAKVGLLNTEAFF.

The chain combines TRBV19 with TRBJ1-6; 11 bases are a match to TRBD1. Germline V gene data show CDR1 as LNHDA and CDR2 as SQIVND (reference sequence). The CDR3 runs 14 residues. Trimming took 3 bases from V and 9 from J; bases not matched to a gene: 1. CDR3 bases: TGTGCCAGTAGTATCGGGACAGGGGGTTCACCCCTCCACTTT. This codes for CASSIGTGGSPLHF.

This clonotype showed up just a few times. The chain is built from TRBV11-2 and TRBJ1-2, with 8 bases aligning to TRBD1. V lost 5 bases and J lost 10; bases outside the gene matches: 9. Germline-derived CDR1 and CDR2 are SGHAT and FQNNGV. The CDR3 is made up of 13 amino acids. This CDR3 is CASSLDREEAYTF. The DNA of the CDR3 is TGTGCCAGCAGCCTGGACAGGGAAGAGGCCTACACCTTC.

This clonotype has a count of ten or more. The chain employs TRBV13 and TRBJ1-5; the D is unclear. The CDR3 runs 15 residues. Trimming removed 5 bases at V and 6 bases at J, with 17 bases between. Germline V CDR1 and CDR2: PRHDT, FYEKMQ (reference sequence). The CDR3: CASSLRGARGQPQHF. The CDR3 coding sequence is TGTGCCAGCAGCCTTCGGGGAGCACGGGGTCAGCCCCAGCATTTT.

This clonotype appeared many times. The chain uses TRBV7-9 and TRBJ1-1; 7 positions agree with TRBD1. With 2 bases clipped from V and 1 base from J, the junction kept 1 base outside the gene matches. CDR3 size: 14 residues. Looked up from germline, CDR1 is SEHNR and CDR2 is FQNEAQ (reference sequence). The DNA for the CDR3 is TGTGCCAGCAGCTTAAACAGGGGGAACACTGAAGCTTTCTTT. Its protein product is CASSLNRGNTEAFF.

This clonotype was observed many times. The chain employs TRBV2 and TRBJ1-5; D unresolved. This CDR3 is built from 13 residues. Germline CDR1 reads SNHLY; CDR2 reads FYNNEI. The V gene lost 4 bases and the J gene lost 4 bases, with 8 bases spanning the gap. The CDR3 loop reads CASSVSENQPQHF. The CDR3 nucleotides read TGTGCCAGCAGTGTATCGGAAAATCAGCCCCAGCATTTT.